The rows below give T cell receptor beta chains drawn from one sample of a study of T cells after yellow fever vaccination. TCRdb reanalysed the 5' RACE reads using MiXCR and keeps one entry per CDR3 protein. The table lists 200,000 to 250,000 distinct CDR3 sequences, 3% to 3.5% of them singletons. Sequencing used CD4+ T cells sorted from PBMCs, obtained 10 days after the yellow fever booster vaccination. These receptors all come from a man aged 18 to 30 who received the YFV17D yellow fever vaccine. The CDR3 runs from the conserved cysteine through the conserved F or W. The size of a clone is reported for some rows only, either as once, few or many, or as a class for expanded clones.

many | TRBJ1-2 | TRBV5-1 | CASSLGPGNYGYTF
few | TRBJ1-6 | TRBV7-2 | CASSSRNSPLHF
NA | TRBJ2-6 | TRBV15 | CATSTPGANVLTF
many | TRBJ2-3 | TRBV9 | CASTRTSGATDTQYF
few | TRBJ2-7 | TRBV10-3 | CAISERQGVDEQYF
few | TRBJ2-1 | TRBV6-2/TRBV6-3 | CASSSLSGGNNEQFF
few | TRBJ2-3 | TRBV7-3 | CASSSGARTDTQYF
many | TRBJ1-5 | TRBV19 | CASSIRVAQGRSNQPQHF
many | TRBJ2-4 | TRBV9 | CASSVGRGNIQYF
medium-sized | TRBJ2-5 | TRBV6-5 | CASSQSSGQETQYF
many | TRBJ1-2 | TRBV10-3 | CAISVGGSYGYTF
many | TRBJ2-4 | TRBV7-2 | CASSSGAGGVRGYF
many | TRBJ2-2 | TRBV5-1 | CASSVSGGRTGELFF
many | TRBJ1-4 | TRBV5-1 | CASRQGDSGQLFF
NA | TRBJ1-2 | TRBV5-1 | CASSFTAPEMGYTF
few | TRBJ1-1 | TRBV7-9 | CASRATGNTEAFF
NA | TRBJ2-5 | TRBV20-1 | CSVKAGTQYF
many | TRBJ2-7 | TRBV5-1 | CASTGGASSYEQYF
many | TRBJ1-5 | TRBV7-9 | CASSSGTQGNQPQHF
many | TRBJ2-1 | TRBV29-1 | CSVVRATKNEQFF
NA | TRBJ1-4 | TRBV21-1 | CASSNSPLRTAGGEGYPANEKLFF
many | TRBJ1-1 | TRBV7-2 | CASSRSRGASLAEAFF
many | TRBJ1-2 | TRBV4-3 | CASSQRLSVDYGYTF
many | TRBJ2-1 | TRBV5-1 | CASSLERGAYNEQFF
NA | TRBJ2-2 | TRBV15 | CATSRDRGGGHTGELFF
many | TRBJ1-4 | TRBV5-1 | CASSRGNIPNEKLFF
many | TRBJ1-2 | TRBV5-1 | CASSLQGANYGYTF
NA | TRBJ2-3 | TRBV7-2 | CASSPTGLGTDTQYF
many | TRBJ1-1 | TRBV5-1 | CASSPDLAEAFF
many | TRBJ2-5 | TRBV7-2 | CASSLVVSISAGGETQYF
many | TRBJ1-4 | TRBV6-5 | CASRTGGFPATNEKLFF
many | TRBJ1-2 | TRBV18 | CASSPPTGGGYGYTF
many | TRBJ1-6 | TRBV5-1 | CASSDRTGGVSPLHF
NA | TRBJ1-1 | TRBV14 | CASSLRMGQGTEAFF
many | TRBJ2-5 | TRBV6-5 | CASSYLGRGEETQYF
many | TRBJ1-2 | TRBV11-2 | CASRRTGVNYGYTF
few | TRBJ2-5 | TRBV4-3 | CASSPRLGGQETQYF
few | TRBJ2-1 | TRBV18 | CASSPPGGHEQFF
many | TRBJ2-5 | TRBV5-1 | CASSPLSVFGETQYF
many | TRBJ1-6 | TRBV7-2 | CASSTRTGRSSPLHF
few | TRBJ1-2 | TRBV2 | CATTDVGRGYTF
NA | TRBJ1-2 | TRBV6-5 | CASYGARGYTF
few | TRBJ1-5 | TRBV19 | CASSRQYQPQHF
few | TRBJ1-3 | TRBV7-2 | CASRIYDRDIGNTIYF
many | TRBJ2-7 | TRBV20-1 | CSASGGGYEQYF
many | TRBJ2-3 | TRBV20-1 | CSARVGRGDTQYF
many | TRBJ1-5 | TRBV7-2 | CASSLGAGNRGDQPQHF
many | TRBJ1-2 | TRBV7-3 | CASSPTGGSLGYTF
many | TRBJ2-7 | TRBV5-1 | CASSLTGDRGRDEQYF
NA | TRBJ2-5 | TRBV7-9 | CASSLDSWAGETQYF
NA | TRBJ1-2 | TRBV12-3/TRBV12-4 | CASSLSGLRYYGYTF
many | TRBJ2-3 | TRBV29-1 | CSAAQARDTQYF